This passage covers 2 T cell receptor beta chains from one sample sequenced in a study of memory CD4+ T cells and cytomegalovirus serostatus (dated by TCRdb to the late 2010s). A FACSAria II was used to sort memory CD4+ T cells, defined as single viable CD3+CD4+CD8-CD45RO+ cells. Libraries were built with the immunoSEQ multiplex PCR assay. Drawn from immuneACCESS, this table holds only the in-frame rearrangements with V and J called that TCRdb kept. Clones are partly lost; checked studies trace under half to an unresolved V gene and leave the rest unexplained. The sample data list over 35,000 clones, and over 65% of these were observed just once. The ten largest account for approximately 0.78% of the sample. Material for sequencing was memory CD4+ T cells from blood. The receptors come from an adult in good health and CMV-seronegative.

The chain carries TRBV2 and TRBJ2-2, with D perhaps matching TRBD2 (6 bases). Trimming removed 8 bases at V and 2 bases at J, with 12 bases between. The CDR3 spans 14 residues. CDR1 and CDR2 from the germline V gene are SNHLY and FYNNEI. CDR3: CASLEDYNTGELFF. CDR3 nucleotides: TGTGCCAGCCTCGAGGACTATAACACCGGGGAGCTGTTTTTT.

V gene TRBV5-8 combines with J gene TRBJ2-5, with TRBD1 identical over 9 bases. The CDR3 extends over 15 amino acids. Germline trimming cut 4 bases from V and 4 bases from J; bases unmatched to any gene: 8. CDR1 and CDR2 from the germline V gene are SGHTS and YDEGEE. CDR3: CASSKRTGEGETQYF. The CDR3 DNA sequence: TGTGCCAGCAGCAAGCGGACAGGGGAGGGAGAGACCCAGTACTTC.